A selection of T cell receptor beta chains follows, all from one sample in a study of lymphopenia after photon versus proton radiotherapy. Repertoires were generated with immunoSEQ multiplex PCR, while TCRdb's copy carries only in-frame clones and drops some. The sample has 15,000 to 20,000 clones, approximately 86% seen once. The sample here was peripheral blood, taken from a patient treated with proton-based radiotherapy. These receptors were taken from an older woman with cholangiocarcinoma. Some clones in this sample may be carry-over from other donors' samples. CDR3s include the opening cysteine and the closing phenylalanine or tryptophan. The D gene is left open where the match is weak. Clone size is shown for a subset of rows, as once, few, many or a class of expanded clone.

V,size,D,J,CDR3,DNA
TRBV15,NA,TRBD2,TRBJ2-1,CATSRDRSAGASDEQFF,TGTGCCACCAGCAGAGATCGATCAGCGGGGGCCTCCGATGAGCAGTTCTTC
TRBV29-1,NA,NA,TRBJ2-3,CSVEETHLAGTDTQYF,TGCAGCGTTGAAGAAACCCATTTGGCTGGCACAGATACGCAGTATTTT
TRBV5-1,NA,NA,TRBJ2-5,CATSKGVGETQYF,TGCGCCACCAGCAAGGGGGTAGGAGAGACCCAGTACTTC
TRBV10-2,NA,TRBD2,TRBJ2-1,CATRLLAGGVEQFF,TGCGCCACCCGGTTGTTAGCGGGAGGGGTTGAGCAGTTCTTC
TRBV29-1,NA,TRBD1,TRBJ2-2,CSCPDENGQGAPGELFF,TGCAGTTGTCCGGATGAGAACGGACAGGGGGCGCCCGGGGAGCTGTTTTTT
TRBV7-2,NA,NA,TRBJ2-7,CASSLSQRYYEQYF,TGTGCCAGCAGCTTATCCCAGAGATACTACGAGCAGTACTTC
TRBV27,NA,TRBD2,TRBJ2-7,CASSFLLSSGRAGQYF,TGTGCCAGCAGTTTTTTGTTGTCTAGCGGGAGGGCCGGGCAGTACTTC
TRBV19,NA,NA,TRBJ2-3,CASNPYHGGRGRTDTQYF,TGTGCCAGTAACCCCTACCACGGGGGCCGCGGTCGCACAGATACGCAGTATTTT
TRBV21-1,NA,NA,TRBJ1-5,CASSKGGQGVQPQHF,TGTGCCAGCAGCAAAGGGGGGCAGGGCGTCCAGCCCCAGCATTTT
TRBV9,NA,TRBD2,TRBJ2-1,CASSVSSGSLQGEQFF,TGTGCCAGCAGCGTCTCTAGCGGGAGCCTACAAGGGGAGCAGTTCTTC
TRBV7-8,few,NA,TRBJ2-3,CASSLGSTDTQYF,TGTGCCAGCAGCTTAGGTAGCACAGATACGCAGTATTTT
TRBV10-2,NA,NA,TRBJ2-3,CASSKTGRGTDTQYF,TGCGCCAGCAGTAAGACAGGCCGCGGGACAGATACGCAGTATTTT
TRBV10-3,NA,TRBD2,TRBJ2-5,CAISPGLAAQETQYF,TGTGCCATCAGTCCTGGACTAGCGGCCCAAGAGACCCAGTACTTC
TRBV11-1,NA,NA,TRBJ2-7,CASSSGGTAGSYEQYF,TGTGCCAGCAGCTCCGGCGGGACAGCCGGCTCCTACGAGCAGTACTTC
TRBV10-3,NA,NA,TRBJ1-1,CAISDEGGNTEAFF,TGTGCCATCAGTGACGAGGGAGGGAACACTGAAGCTTTCTTT
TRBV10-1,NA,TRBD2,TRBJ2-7,CASSRGGYEQYF,TGCGCCAGCAGCCGGGGGGGCTACGAGCAGTACTTC
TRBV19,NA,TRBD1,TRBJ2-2,CATRTGIINTGELFF,TGTGCCACAAGGACAGGGATTATTAACACCGGGGAGCTGTTTTTT
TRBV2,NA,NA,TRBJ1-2,CASTAEGVGSSGYTF,TGTGCGAGCACGGCGGAGGGGGTTGGGTCCTCTGGCTACACCTTC
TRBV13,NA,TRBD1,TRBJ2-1,CASSLDGTVIVNEQFF,TGTGCCAGCAGCTTAGACGGGACAGTGATCGTCAATGAGCAGTTCTTC
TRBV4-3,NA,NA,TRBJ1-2,CASSQEWARPTYGYTF,TGCGCCAGCAGCCAAGAGTGGGCGAGGCCGACCTATGGCTACACCTTC
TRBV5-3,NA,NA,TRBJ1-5,CARSFSSRVSNQPQHF,TGTGCCAGAAGCTTCTCGTCGAGGGTTAGCAATCAGCCCCAGCATTTT
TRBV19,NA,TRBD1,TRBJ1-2,CASSHDRDSSEYGYTF,TGTGCCAGTAGTCACGACAGGGACTCATCGGAATATGGCTACACCTTC
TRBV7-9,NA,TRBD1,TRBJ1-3,CASSPDRVGNTIYF,TGTGCCAGCAGCCCGGACAGGGTTGGAAACACCATATATTTT